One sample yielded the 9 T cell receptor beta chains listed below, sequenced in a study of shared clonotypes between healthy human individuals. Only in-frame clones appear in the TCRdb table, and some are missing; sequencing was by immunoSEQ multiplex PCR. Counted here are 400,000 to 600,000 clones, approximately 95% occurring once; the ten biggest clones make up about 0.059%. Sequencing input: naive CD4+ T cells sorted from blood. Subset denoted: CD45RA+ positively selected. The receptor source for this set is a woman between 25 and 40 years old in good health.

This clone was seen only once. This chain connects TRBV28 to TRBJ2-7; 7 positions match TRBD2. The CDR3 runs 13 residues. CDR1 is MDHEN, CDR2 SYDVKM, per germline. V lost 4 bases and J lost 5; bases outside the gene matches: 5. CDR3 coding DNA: TGTGCCAGCAGTTGGGAGGGAGTTCACGAGCAGTACTTC. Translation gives CASSWEGVHEQYF.

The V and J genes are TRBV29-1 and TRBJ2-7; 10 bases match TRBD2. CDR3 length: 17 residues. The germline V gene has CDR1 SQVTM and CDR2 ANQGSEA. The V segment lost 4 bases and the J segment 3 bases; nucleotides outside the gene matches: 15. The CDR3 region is CSVVHRTGLAVYYEQYF. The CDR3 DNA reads TGCAGCGTTGTCCACCGCACCGGACTAGCGGTCTACTACGAGCAGTACTTC.

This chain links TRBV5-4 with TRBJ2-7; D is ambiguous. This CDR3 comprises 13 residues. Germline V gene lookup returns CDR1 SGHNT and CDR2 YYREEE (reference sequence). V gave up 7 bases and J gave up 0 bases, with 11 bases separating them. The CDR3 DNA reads TGTGCCAGCGGAAAACGGAACTCCTACGAGCAGTACTTC. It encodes CASGKRNSYEQYF.

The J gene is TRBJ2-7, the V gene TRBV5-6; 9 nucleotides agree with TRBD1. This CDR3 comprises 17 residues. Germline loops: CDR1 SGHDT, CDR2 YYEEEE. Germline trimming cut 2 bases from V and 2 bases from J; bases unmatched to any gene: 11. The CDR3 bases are TGTGCCAGCAGCTTACTTCCCGGACAGGGGAACCCCTACGAGCAGTACTTC. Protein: CASSLLPGQGNPYEQYF.

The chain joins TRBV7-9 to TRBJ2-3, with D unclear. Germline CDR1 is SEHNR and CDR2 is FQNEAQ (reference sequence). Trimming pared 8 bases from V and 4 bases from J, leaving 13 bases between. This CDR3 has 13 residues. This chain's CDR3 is CASLGTVADTQYF. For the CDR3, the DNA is TGTGCCAGCCTCGGCACGGTGGCAGATACGCAGTATTTT.

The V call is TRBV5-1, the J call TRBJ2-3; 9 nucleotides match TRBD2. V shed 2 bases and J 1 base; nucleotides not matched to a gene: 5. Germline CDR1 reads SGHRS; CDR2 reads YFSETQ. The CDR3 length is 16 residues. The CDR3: CASSFIAGEGTDTQYF. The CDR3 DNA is TGCGCCAGCAGCTTCATAGCGGGAGAGGGCACAGATACGCAGTATTTT.

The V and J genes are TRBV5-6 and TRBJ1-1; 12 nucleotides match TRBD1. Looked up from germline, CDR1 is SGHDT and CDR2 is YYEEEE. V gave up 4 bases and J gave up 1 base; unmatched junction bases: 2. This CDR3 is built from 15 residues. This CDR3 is CASSGTGGANTEAFF. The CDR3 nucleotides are TGTGCCAGCAGCGGGACAGGGGGCGCGAACACTGAAGCTTTCTTT.

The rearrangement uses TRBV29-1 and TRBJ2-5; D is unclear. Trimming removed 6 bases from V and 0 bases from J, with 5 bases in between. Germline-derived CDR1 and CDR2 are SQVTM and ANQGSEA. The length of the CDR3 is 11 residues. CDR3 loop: CSVAYQETQYF. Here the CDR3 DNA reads TGCAGCGTCGCGTACCAAGAGACCCAGTACTTC.

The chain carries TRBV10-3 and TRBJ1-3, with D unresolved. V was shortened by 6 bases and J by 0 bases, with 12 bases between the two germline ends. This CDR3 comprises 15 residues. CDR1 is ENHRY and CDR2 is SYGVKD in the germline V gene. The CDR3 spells CAIRGDLPSGNTIYF. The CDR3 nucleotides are TGTGCCATCAGAGGTGATCTCCCCTCTGGAAACACCATATATTTT.